These 5 T cell receptor beta chains were all obtained from the same sample, sequenced in a study of early T cells in non-severe SARS-CoV-2 infection. TCRdb re-derived calls from the 5' RACE reads in MiXCR, one entry per CDR3 protein. Here the sample spans approximately 68,000 distinct CDR3 sequences, about 9.4% being singletons. The material sequenced was whole blood, taken at baseline. The receptors were gathered from an adult who was a healthcare worker with PCR-confirmed SARS-CoV-2 infection or an uninfected control (not recorded which).

The rearrangement joins TRBV7-9 to TRBJ1-3; 8 bases are shared with TRBD1. Germline assignment: CDR1 SEHNR and CDR2 FQNEAQ (reference sequence). The CDR3 contains 18 residues. V lost 1 base, J lost 0 bases, and 8 bases stayed unmatched. CDR3 nucleotides: TGTGCCAGCAGCTTAGGTGGGACAGGTGGATCCTCTGGAAACACCATATATTTT. It yields the protein CASSLGGTGGSSGNTIYF.

This clonotype was seen at least ten times. J is TRBJ2-3 and V is TRBV20-1; maybe TRBD2 (5 bases). CDR1 is DFQATT, CDR2 SNEGSKA, per germline (reference sequence). V shed 6 bases and J shed 0 bases, with 16 bases lying between them. The CDR3 length is 15 residues. The CDR3 region is CSAREGGVSTDTQYF. The CDR3 nucleotides are TGCAGTGCCCGAGAGGGTGGCGTTAGCACAGATACGCAGTATTTT.

This clonotype came up a few times. The chain couples TRBV29-1 to TRBJ2-5, with 9 bases matching TRBD1. The CDR3 has 13 residues. Germline lookup yields CDR1 SQVTM and CDR2 ANQGSEA. Trimming took 7 bases from V and 4 from J; bases not matched to a gene: 7. This CDR3 is CSAGTGSGETQYF. The CDR3 DNA is TGCAGCGCCGGGACAGGGAGTGGAGAGACCCAGTACTTC.

In this sample, this clonotype turned up many times. This chain connects TRBV7-3 to TRBJ2-7; maybe TRBD2 (5 bases). The germline V and J ends were trimmed by 3 bases and 3 bases, with 15 bases remaining between them. Germline V gene lookup returns CDR1 SGHTA and CDR2 FQGTGA. The CDR3 runs to 15 residues. The CDR3 DNA reads as TGTGCCAGCAGCTTGTGGGCTAGCCACGTCTACGAGCAGTACTTC. It codes for CASSLWASHVYEQYF.

CDR3 protein: CASSLGEYGQPQHF. The DNA of the CDR3 is TGTGCCAGCAGCTTGGGGGAATACGGTCAGCCCCAGCATTTT. V and J are TRBV5-6 and TRBJ1-5; D gene unclear. This CDR3 has 14 residues. Germline V lookup: CDR1 SGHDT, CDR2 YYEEEE. V lost 0 bases and J lost 6, with 10 bases in between.